Each of the 26 T cell receptor beta chains below was sequenced from the same sample in a study of T cells in localized non-small cell lung cancer. Produced via immunoSEQ multiplex PCR; TCRdb's table is partial and in-frame only. The sample comprises 37,000 or so clones, 80% to 90% of which are singletons, and roughly 2.6% rests with the top ten. Sequenced material: peripheral blood, taken before any cancer treatment. These receptors all come from a woman between 35 and 75 years old with stage I lung adenocarcinoma.

This clone was observed a handful of times. The chain has TRBV6-5 and TRBJ2-7; TRBD2 matches at 14 bases. The V gene's germline CDR1 is MNHEY and CDR2 SVGAGI. Trimming took 6 bases from V and 5 from J; bases not matched to a gene: 6. The CDR3 consists of 15 residues. CDR3: CASSSGTSGGDEQYF. In DNA, the CDR3 is TGTGCCAGCAGCTCCGGGACTAGCGGGGGTGACGAGCAGTACTTC.

The CDR3, as DNA: TGTGCCATCCCTTTGGGACTTGCGAACACCGGGGAGCTGTTTTTT. Translation gives CAIPLGLANTGELFF. V usage is TRBV7-8 and J usage is TRBJ2-2; tentatively, D is TRBD2 (6 bases). CDR1 and CDR2 (germline): SGHVS, FQNEAQ. This CDR3 contains 15 residues. The V end was cut by 10 bases, the J end by 0 bases, with 15 bases between.

This clone has just one count. This sequence joins TRBV18 and TRBJ1-1; maybe TRBD1 (6 bases). V lost 6 bases and J 2 bases, leaving 13 bases between the germline ends. The CDR3 consists of 14 residues. Germline assignment: CDR1 KGHSH and CDR2 LQKENI. CDR3 DNA sequence: TGTGCCAGCTCCCCCACAGGGAGAAACACTGAAGCTTTCTTT. This codes for CASSPTGRNTEAFF.

V usage is TRBV18 and J usage is TRBJ1-3; D gene unclear. The CDR3 length is 18 residues. CDR1 KGHSH and CDR2 LQKENI come from the germline V gene. V was shortened by 2 bases and J by 0 bases, with 17 bases between the two germline ends. CDR3 nucleotides: TGTGCCAGCTCACCATTGGCAGCGACAAAATTCTCTGGAAACACCATATATTTT. It translates to CASSPLAATKFSGNTIYF.

The chain links TRBV9 to TRBJ2-6, with D possibly being TRBD1 or TRBD2 (5 bases each). Germline CDR1 reads SGDLS; CDR2 reads YYNGEE. The CDR3 loop spans 18 amino acids. Trimming stripped 0 bases from V and 0 bases from J, with 13 bases between. DNA for the CDR3: TGTGCCAGCAGCGTAGGTGGGGGAATTACCTCTGGGGCCAACGTCCTGACTTTC. Protein sequence: CASSVGGGITSGANVLTF.

This chain links TRBV5-1 with TRBJ1-1; D is unresolved. Trimming removed 1 base at V and 1 base at J, with 8 bases between. Germline CDR1 is SGHRS and CDR2 is YFSETQ. CDR3 size: 14 residues. CDR3 DNA sequence: TGCGCCAGCAGCTTGTACGGCAGGAACACTGAAGCTTTCTTT. Translated: CASSLYGRNTEAFF.

The chain carries TRBV5-1 and TRBJ1-2; 9 nucleotides agree with TRBD1. The junction had 1 base not matched to a gene; V was cut back by 0 bases and J by 1 base. This CDR3 is built from 15 residues. Germline V lookup: CDR1 SGHRS, CDR2 YFSETQ. This CDR3 is CASSLATGGNYGYTF. The CDR3 region has the DNA TGCGCCAGCAGCTTGGCGACAGGGGGTAACTATGGCTACACCTTC.

This chain joins TRBV30 and TRBJ2-1; no clear D. Trimming stripped 4 bases from V and 4 bases from J, with 5 bases between. The CDR3 covers 11 residues. CDR1 and CDR2 from the germline V gene are GTSNPN and SVGIG (reference sequence). The DNA of the CDR3 is TGTGCCTGGACCCTTTACAATGAGCAGTTCTTC. This sequence encodes CAWTLYNEQFF. The entire variable domain, with the rest obtained from reference TRBV30 and TRBJ2-1, is as follows: SQTIHQWPATLVQPVGSPLSLECTVEGTSNPNLYWYRQAAGRGLQLLFYSVGIGQISSEVPQNLSASRPQDRQFILSSKKLLLSDSGFYLCAWTLYNEQFFGPGTRLTVL.

The chain uses TRBV28 and TRBJ2-7; 9 nucleotides match TRBD1. CDR3 size: 15 residues. V dropped 4 bases and J dropped 3; count of bases not matched to a gene: 7. The germline V gene encodes CDR1 MDHEN and CDR2 SYDVKM. The CDR3 protein is CASSYGGTGIYEQYF. CDR3 coding DNA: TGTGCCAGCAGTTATGGGGGGACAGGGATCTACGAGCAGTACTTC.

The V call is TRBV9, the J call TRBJ2-1, with TRBD2 matching 7 bases. The V gene end was trimmed by 0 bases and the J gene end by 4 bases; junction bases not matched to a gene: 4. The CDR3 totals 15 residues. Germline V gives CDR1 SGDLS, CDR2 YYNGEE. In nucleotides, the CDR3 is TGTGCCAGCAGCGTAGAAATCGGGGGGTACAATGAGCAGTTCTTC. Its protein is CASSVEIGGYNEQFF.

This clone was recorded once. One end of the junction does not line up with germline, which may come from a read error. V usage is TRBV7-7 and J usage is TRBJ2-3; 14 bases line up with TRBD2. CDR3 length equals 17 residues. CDR1 and CDR2 (germline): SSHAT, FNYEAQ (reference sequence). This CDR3 is CASSPGLAGAYTDTQYF. DNA of the CDR3: TGTGCTAGCAGCCCGGGACTAGCGGGAGCTTACACAGATACGCAGTATTTT.

This clone was seen a single time. This chain connects TRBV6-6 to TRBJ2-3; unclear D gene. CDR1 is MNHNY, CDR2 SVGAGI, per germline (reference sequence). The CDR3 loop spans 12 amino acids. V dropped 8 bases and J dropped 1 base, with 7 bases sitting between them. The CDR3 reads CASCMGTDTQYF. For the CDR3, the DNA is TGTGCCAGCTGTATGGGCACAGATACGCAGTATTTT.

V is TRBV10-2 and J is TRBJ2-1; 9 bases line up with TRBD2. Germline CDR1 reads WSHSY; CDR2 reads SAAADI. There are 16 residues in the CDR3. V lost 6 bases and J lost 7; bases outside the gene matches: 13. The CDR3 here is CASRALAGAGSNEQFF. In nucleotides, the CDR3 is TGCGCCAGCAGGGCCTTAGCGGGAGCGGGTAGTAATGAGCAGTTCTTC.

In its sample, this clone was seen a few times. The chain joins TRBV2 to TRBJ1-2, with TRBD1 matching 7 bases. Germline-derived CDR1 and CDR2 are SNHLY and FYNNEI. Trimming removed 6 bases from V and 3 bases from J; junction bases left unmatched: 4. The CDR3 extends over 13 amino acids. The CDR3 DNA is TGTGCCAGCAGCCCAACAGGGGACTATGGCTACACCTTC. Residues: CASSPTGDYGYTF.

This chain links TRBV28 with TRBJ2-7; weak D call: TRBD1 (5 bases). Germline CDR1 MDHEN, CDR2 SYDVKM. CDR3 length: 13 residues. V gave up 2 bases and J gave up 1 base, with 6 bases separating them. This chain's CDR3 is CASSLTGSYEQYF. The CDR3 region has the DNA TGTGCCAGCAGTTTAACAGGTTCCTACGAGCAGTACTTC.

The chain recombines TRBV5-4 with TRBJ2-5; 8 positions match TRBD1. Trimming removed 0 bases from V and 5 bases from J; junction bases left unmatched: 3. This CDR3 has 14 residues. CDR1 and CDR2 (germline): SGHNT, YYREEE (reference sequence). In DNA form, the CDR3 reads TGTGCCAGCAGCTTGGCCAGGGGGCGGGAGACCCAGTACTTC. It encodes CASSLARGRETQYF.

The J gene is TRBJ2-5, the V gene TRBV18; maybe TRBD2 (6 bases). Per germline, CDR1 KGHSH and CDR2 LQKENI. Trimming pared 2 bases from V and 7 bases from J, leaving 17 bases between. The CDR3 consists of 15 residues. Here the CDR3 reads CASSPYGGRSWTQYF. CDR3 coding DNA: TGTGCCAGCTCACCATACGGAGGGCGCTCGTGGACCCAGTACTTC.

The V call is TRBV5-4, the J call TRBJ2-3; TRBD2 agrees at 8 bases. The CDR3 loop spans 16 amino acids. V was clipped by 0 bases and J by 5 bases; unmatched bases: 8. Germline CDR1 SGHNT, CDR2 YYREEE (reference sequence). This chain's CDR3 is CASSLVSGTSLDTQYF. The DNA of the CDR3 is TGTGCCAGCAGCTTGGTGTCCGGGACTAGTCTAGATACGCAGTATTTT. The full variable domain, in which reference TRBV5-4 and TRBJ2-3 provide the parts outside the CDR3, is ETGVTQSPTHLIKTRGQQVTLRCSSQSGHNTVSWYQQALGQGPQFIFQYYREEENGRGNFPPRFSGLQFPNYSSELNVNALELDDSALYLCASSLVSGTSLDTQYFGPGTRLTVL.

This CDR3 is CASSQGGAREETQYF. In DNA form, the CDR3 reads TGTGCCAGCAGCCAAGGGGGGGCGCGGGAAGAGACCCAGTACTTC. This chain uses TRBV4-2 with TRBJ2-5; D is perhaps TRBD1 or TRBD2 (6 bases each). The V end lost 1 base, the J end lost 3 bases, and 12 bases lay between the germline ends. The germline V gene encodes CDR1 LGHNA and CDR2 YNFKEQ. CDR3 length: 15 residues.

The chain uses TRBV14 and TRBJ2-2; D may be TRBD1 (6 bases). V was cut by 2 bases and J by 6 bases, with 10 bases left in between. Germline CDR1 is SGHDN and CDR2 is FVKESK. The CDR3 consists of 14 residues. The CDR3 loop reads CASSQNRVAGELFF. The CDR3, as DNA: TGTGCCAGCAGCCAAAACAGGGTAGCCGGGGAGCTGTTTTTT.

The V gene is TRBV2, the J gene TRBJ2-4, with 9 positions matching TRBD2. This CDR3 region has 18 residues. Germline CDR1 reads SNHLY; CDR2 reads FYNNEI. Losses at the gene ends were 5 bases for V and 1 base for J; bases not matched to a gene: 12. CDR3 in amino acids: CASSPARLTSGAKNIQYF. The CDR3 DNA sequence: TGTGCCAGCAGTCCCGCGCGGCTGACTAGCGGTGCCAAAAACATTCAGTACTTC.

The V call is TRBV30, the J call TRBJ1-1; no clear D. This CDR3 region has 14 residues. Germline V CDR1 and CDR2: GTSNPN, SVGIG (reference sequence). Trimming pared 0 bases from V and 1 base from J, leaving 9 bases between. DNA for the CDR3: TGTGCCTGGAGTGTACTGACACAGAACACTGAAGCTTTCTTT. The encoded protein is CAWSVLTQNTEAFF.

The DNA of the CDR3 is TGCGCCAGCAGCCAAGACGAACGGGTCTCCGAGCAGTACTTC. It yields the protein CASSQDERVSEQYF. V usage is TRBV4-1 and J usage is TRBJ2-7; D unclear. The CDR3 covers 14 residues. Trimming shortened V by 0 bases and J by 6 bases, and 12 bases separated the two germline ends. From germline, CDR1 is MGHRA and CDR2 YSYEKL.

J is TRBJ2-1 and V is TRBV11-3; D not certain. This CDR3 comprises 16 residues. Germline assignment: CDR1 SGHNT and CDR2 YENEEA. V lost 4 bases, J lost 1 base, and 14 bases lay in between. In DNA, the CDR3 is TGTGCCAGCAGCTCTAGGGCCCTGGGGTCCTACAATGAGCAGTTCTTC. It encodes CASSSRALGSYNEQFF.

The genes are TRBV5-7 and TRBJ2-5, with D hard to call. TRBV5-7 is identified as an open reading frame with a role that is uncertain. With 2 bases removed from V and 1 base from J, the gap between germline ends came to 9 bases. The CDR3 is 14 amino acids. CDR3 in DNA: TGTGCCAGCAGCTTTTTCTACAGCCAAGAGACCCAGTACTTC. Its translation is CASSFFYSQETQYF.

This chain links TRBV30 with TRBJ1-1; TRBD1 agrees at 7 bases. The germline gives CDR1 GTSNPN, CDR2 SVGIG (reference sequence). The CDR3 contains 13 residues. Trimming removed 2 bases from V and 1 base from J; junction bases left unmatched: 1. Here the CDR3 DNA reads TGTGCCTGGAGTCGACAGGGGAACACTGAAGCTTTCTTT. Its translation is CAWSRQGNTEAFF.